What follows are 8 T cell receptor beta chains derived from one specimen sequenced in a study of tumour-infiltrating T cells in Burkitt lymphoma. The data were produced by immunoSEQ multiplex PCR, yet TCRdb's version contains in-frame clones alone and is incomplete. The sample includes roughly 15,000 clones, approximately 82% of them seen just once. Sequencing was done on a sample of tumor tissue. These receptors all stem from a human donor with diffuse large B-cell lymphoma.

This chain links TRBV6-5 with TRBJ2-1; TRBD1 agrees at 7 bases. Per germline, CDR1 MNHEY and CDR2 SVGAGI. The CDR3 sequence is 13 residues long. V lost 8 bases to trimming and J lost 5 bases; unmatched junction nucleotides: 6. CDR3 bases: TGTGCCAGCTGGGGACAGACACACAATGAGCAGTTCTTC. It translates to CASWGQTHNEQFF.

This chain connects TRBV11-2 to TRBJ2-7; 12 bases map to TRBD2. Germline values: CDR1 SGHAT, CDR2 FQNNGV. V dropped 7 bases and J dropped 0; count of bases not matched to a gene: 16. This CDR3 region has 19 residues. CDR3 sequence: CASTKLGGGLAGYSYEQYV. The CDR3 nucleotides are TGTGCCAGCACCAAACTAGGGGGGGGACTAGCGGGTTACTCCTACGAGCAGTACGTC.

The J gene is TRBJ2-4, the V gene TRBV5-1, with D possibly being TRBD1 (6 bases). The V gene lost 0 bases and the J gene lost 1 base, with 14 bases spanning the gap. Germline V CDR1 and CDR2: SGHRS, YFSETQ. There are 17 residues in the CDR3. The CDR3: CASSLGDRSGAKNIQYF. Written as DNA, the CDR3 is TGCGCCAGCAGCTTGGGTGACAGGTCGGGGGCCAAAAACATTCAGTACTTC.

This clone appeared a few times. The chain is built from TRBV7-9 and TRBJ2-5; no firm D call. CDR1 and CDR2 from the germline V gene are SEHNR and FQNEAQ (reference sequence). Trimming left V 5 bases short and J 0 bases short, with 10 bases between. The CDR3 is 14 amino acids. CDR3 loop: CASSPAGYQETQYF. The DNA of the CDR3 is TGTGCCAGCAGCCCTGCTGGGTACCAAGAGACCCAGTACTTC. Supplemented by reference TRBV7-9 and TRBJ2-5, the full variable domain reads DTGVSQNPRHKITKRGQNVTFRCDPISEHNRLYWYRQTLGQGPEFLTYFQNEAQLEKSRLLSDRFSAERPKGSFSTLEIQRTEQGDSAMYLCASSPAGYQETQYFGPGTRLLVL.

This clone is labeled medium-sized (0.01 to 0.1%). J is TRBJ2-2 and V is TRBV28; the D is unclear. The V gene lost 8 bases and the J gene lost 5 bases, with 9 bases spanning the gap. Germline V gives CDR1 MDHEN, CDR2 SYDVKM. The CDR3 is 12 amino acids. CDR3 sequence reads: CASGIGTGELFF. The CDR3 DNA reads TGTGCCAGCGGGATAGGTACCGGGGAGCTGTTTTTT.

The rearrangement uses TRBV5-1 and TRBJ2-5; 11 bases match TRBD2. Germline V gene data show CDR1 as SGHRS and CDR2 as YFSETQ. This CDR3 region has 15 residues. V was clipped by 6 bases and J by 5 bases; unmatched bases: 9. CDR3 sequence reads: CASTPIAGGFETQYF. CDR3 in DNA: TGCGCCAGCACCCCAATAGCGGGAGGGTTTGAGACCCAGTACTTC.

This chain connects TRBV6-1 to TRBJ1-1; no firm D call. The germline V gene encodes CDR1 MNHNS and CDR2 SASEGT. The CDR3 is 11 residues long. The germline V and J ends were trimmed by 5 bases and 8 bases, with 9 bases remaining between them. CDR3 DNA sequence: TGTGCCAGCAGTCCCCAGAGGGAAGCTTTCTTT. Amino acid sequence: CASSPQREAFF.

The chain links TRBV2 to TRBJ2-7; 13 bases are a match to TRBD2. V dropped 6 bases and J dropped 7; count of bases not matched to a gene: 6. This CDR3 contains 14 residues. Germline V lookup: CDR1 SNHLY, CDR2 FYNNEI. The chain's CDR3 is CASRGLAGSGEQYF. The CDR3 coding sequence is TGTGCCAGCAGGGGACTAGCGGGATCGGGAGAGCAGTACTTC.